This T cell receptor (beta chain) was profiled in a study of control samples from healthy donors and cancer patients (dated by TCRdb to 2018 to 2021). Trimming removed 1 base from V and 7 bases from J, leaving 13 bases between the germline ends. From a lookup of the germline V gene (reference sequence), CDR1 and CDR2 are LNHDA and SQIVND. The CDR3 contains 14 residues, cysteine and phenylalanine counted. Only the CDR3 region is kept as DNA, spanning 42 bases read in frame from base 1. This clone appeared a single time. Its antigen has not been determined. It has no much larger one-base neighbor in the sample; base qualities were not kept. The library was generated by the immunoSEQ multiplex PCR assay. Entries here come from immuneACCESS through TCRdb and include only in-frame sequences with V and J called. Some clones fail to appear in such tables; in the studies checked, an unresolved V gene covers under half of the shortfall, and the cause of the remainder is unknown. The sample data list about 170,000 clones, and 91% of these were observed just once. The top ten clonotypes cover 2% of the sample.

The sequence was obtained from a woman aged 40 to 50 in good health. The chain couples TRBV19 to TRBJ1-2; the D gene is unclear. Sequencing used blood. In nucleotide form, the sequence is TGTGCCAGTAGTATAGTCGGGTATTCAGGTGGCTACACCTTC. It specifies CASSIVGYSGGYTF.